The text below deals with one T cell receptor (beta chain). As yet, its antigen is unknown. The naive CD8 population came from CD45RO-negative cells selected for CCR7, without terminally differentiated effector memory CD45RA+ cells. This sample is part of a study of shared clonotypes between healthy human individuals. Study results and caveats: Rarefaction analysis demonstrated incomplete sorted-subset sequencing notwithstanding large depth. Richness estimates generally favored naive over memory subsets.

Sequencing was at deep level. TCRdb's copy holds only in-frame clones and misses some; the assay was immunoSEQ multiplex PCR. The data contain roughly 2.1 million clones, roughly 91% of them singletons. Trimming left V 4 bases short and J 1 base short, with 7 bases between. The germline V gene encodes CDR1 PRHDT and CDR2 FYEKMQ (reference sequence). The CDR3 extends over 13 amino acids. The V and J genes are TRBV13 and TRBJ2-5; D is uncertain. The receptor was derived from a man younger than 35 in good health. Some clones in this sample may be carry-over from other donors' samples. The material sequenced was naive CD8+ T cells from PBMCs. CDR3 residues: CASSYELQETQYF. DNA of the CDR3: TGTGCCAGCAGCTACGAGCTCCAAGAGACCCAGTACTTC.